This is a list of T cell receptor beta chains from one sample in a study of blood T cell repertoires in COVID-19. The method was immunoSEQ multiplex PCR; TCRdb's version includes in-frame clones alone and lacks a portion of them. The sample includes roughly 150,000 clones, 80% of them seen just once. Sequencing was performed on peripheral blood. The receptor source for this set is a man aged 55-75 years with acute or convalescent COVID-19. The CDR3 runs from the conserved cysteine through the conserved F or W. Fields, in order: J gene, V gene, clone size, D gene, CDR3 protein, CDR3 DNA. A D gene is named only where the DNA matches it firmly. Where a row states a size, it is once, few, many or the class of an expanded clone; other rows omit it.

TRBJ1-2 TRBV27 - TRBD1 CASSLGGTRGYTF TGTGCCAGCAGCTTAGGGGGCACAAGGGGCTACACCTTC
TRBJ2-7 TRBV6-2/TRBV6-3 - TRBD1 CASSYRDRGGEQYF TGTGCCAGCAGTTACCGGGACAGGGGAGGCGAGCAGTACTTC
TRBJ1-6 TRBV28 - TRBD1 CASSWDRGLSPLHF TGTGCCAGCAGCTGGGACAGGGGTTTGTCACCCCTCCACTTT
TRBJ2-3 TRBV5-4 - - CASSKQGADTQYF TGTGCCAGCAGCAAACAGGGTGCAGATACGCAGTATTTT
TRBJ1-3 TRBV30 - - CAWSVRGTVSGNTIYF TGTGCCTGGAGTGTACGAGGAACGGTCTCTGGAAACACCATATATTTT
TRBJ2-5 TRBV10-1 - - CASALRADHGETQYF TGCGCCAGCGCCCTGCGAGCCGATCACGGGGAGACCCAGTACTTC
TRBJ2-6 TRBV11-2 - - CASSPRQGGFPWF TGTGCCAGCAGCCCGCGGCAGGGGGGTTTCCCCTGGTTC
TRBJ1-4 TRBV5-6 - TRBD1 CASSVPGQGREKLFF TGTGCCAGCAGCGTCCCGGGACAGGGGCGTGAAAAACTGTTTTTT
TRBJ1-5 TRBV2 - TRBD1 CASSIDRADQPQHF TGTGCCAGCAGTATCGACAGGGCCGATCAGCCCCAGCATTTT
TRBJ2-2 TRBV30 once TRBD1 CAWGRQGANTGELFF TGTGCCTGGGGCCGACAGGGCGCGAACACCGGGGAGCTGTTTTTT
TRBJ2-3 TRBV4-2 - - CASSQVGRGGAADTQYF TGTGCCAGCAGCCAAGTGGGGAGAGGGGGGGCCGCCGATACGCAGTATTTT
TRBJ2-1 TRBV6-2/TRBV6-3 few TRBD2 CASSYSRGSSEQFF TGTGCCAGCAGTTACTCGCGGGGGAGCAGTGAGCAGTTCTTC
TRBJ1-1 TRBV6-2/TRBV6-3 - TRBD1 CASSLTGGRTEAFF TGTGCCAGCAGCCTCACAGGGGGCCGCACTGAAGCTTTCTTT
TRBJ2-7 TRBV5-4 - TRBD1 CASSSPGQGREEQYF TGTGCCAGCAGCTCTCCGGGACAGGGTAGAGAAGAGCAGTACTTC
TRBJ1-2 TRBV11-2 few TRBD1 CASSPDRVVAF TGTGCCAGCAGCCCGGACAGGGTTGTCGCCTTC
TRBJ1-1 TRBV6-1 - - CASSRQAVEAFF TGTGCCAGCAGTCGTCAGGCAGTTGAAGCTTTCTTT
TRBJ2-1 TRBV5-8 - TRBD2 CASSSGLAGAPNEQFF TGTGCCAGCAGCTCGGGACTAGCGGGGGCCCCGAATGAGCAGTTCTTC
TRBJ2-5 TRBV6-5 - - CASSPSIQETQYF TGTGCCAGCAGTCCAAGCATCCAAGAGACCCAGTACTTC
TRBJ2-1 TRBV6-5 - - CASSNGQLGSNEQFF TGTGCCAGCAGTAACGGACAGCTAGGGAGCAATGAGCAGTTCTTC
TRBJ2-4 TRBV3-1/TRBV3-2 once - CASSQYGSENIQYF TGTGCCAGCAGCCAATACGGGTCGGAAAACATTCAGTACTTC
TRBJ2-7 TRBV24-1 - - CATSEAGSLYEQYF TGTGCCACCAGTGAGGCAGGGTCCTTATACGAGCAGTACTTC
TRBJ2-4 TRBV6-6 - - CASSYSGASGGVAKNIQYF TGTGCCAGCAGCTACTCAGGGGCTAGCGGTGGGGTAGCCAAAAACATTCAGTACTTC
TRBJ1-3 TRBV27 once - CASSHDRVTSHILSTIYF TGTGCCAGCAGCCACGACAGAGTAACCTCACATATATTATCTACCATATATTTT
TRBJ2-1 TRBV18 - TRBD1 CASSLTGVSEQFF TGTGCCAGCTCACTTACAGGGGTGAGCGAGCAGTTCTTC
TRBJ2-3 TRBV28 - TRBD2 CASSYPQSSGRFWDTDTQYF TGTGCCAGCAGTTACCCGCAGTCTAGCGGGAGGTTTTGGGACACAGATACGCAGTATTTT
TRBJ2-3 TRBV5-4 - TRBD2 CASSPISGVGTDTQYF TGTGCCAGCAGCCCGATCAGCGGGGTTGGGACAGATACGCAGTATTTT
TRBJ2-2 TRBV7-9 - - CASSFLLDTGELFF TGTGCCAGCAGCTTTTTACTGGACACCGGGGAGCTGTTTTTT
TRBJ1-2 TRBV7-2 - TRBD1 CASSLRTGGVANYGYTF TGTGCCAGCAGCCTACGGACAGGGGGGGTGGCTAACTATGGCTACACCTTC
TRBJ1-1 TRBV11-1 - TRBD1 CASNPRTGGTTEAFF TGTGCCAGCAACCCTAGGACAGGGGGCACGACTGAAGCTTTCTTT
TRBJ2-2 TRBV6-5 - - CASKRLNTGELFF TGTGCCAGCAAACGGTTAAACACCGGGGAGCTGTTTTTT
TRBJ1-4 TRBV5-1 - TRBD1 CASSLPTGSTNEKLFF TGCGCCAGCAGCCTCCCGACAGGGAGTACTAATGAAAAACTGTTTTTT
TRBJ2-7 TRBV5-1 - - CASGPGTWPEQYF TGCGCCAGTGGCCCAGGGACTTGGCCCGAGCAGTACTTC
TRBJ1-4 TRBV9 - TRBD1 CASSGGQGGIEKLFF TGTGCCAGCAGCGGCGGACAGGGTGGGATTGAAAAACTGTTTTTT
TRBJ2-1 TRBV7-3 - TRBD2 CASSPAGGRSGEQFF TGTGCCAGCAGCCCGGCCGGCGGGAGGAGTGGTGAGCAGTTCTTC
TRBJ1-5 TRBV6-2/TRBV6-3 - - CASSYLRLRAGGGGPQHF TGTGCCAGCAGTTACCTACGACTCCGAGCCGGGGGGGGAGGGCCCCAGCATTTT
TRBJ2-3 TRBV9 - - CASSVDSRRATDTQYF TGTGCCAGCAGCGTAGACTCGAGGCGGGCCACAGATACGCAGTATTTT
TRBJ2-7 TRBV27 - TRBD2 CASSLEARRRLAGVTSYEQYF TGTGCCAGCAGTTTGGAGGCACGACGGAGACTAGCGGGAGTTACCTCCTACGAGCAGTACTTC
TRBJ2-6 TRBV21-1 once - CASSKVLAGGLSGANVLTF TGTGCCAGCAGCAAAGTGCTAGCGGGGGGGCTTTCTGGGGCCAACGTCCTGACTTTC
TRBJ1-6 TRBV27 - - CASAATRGIYDNSPLHF TGTGCCAGCGCAGCCACCAGGGGAATTTATGATAATTCACCCCTCCACTTT
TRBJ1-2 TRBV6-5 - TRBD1 CASSPRDRGGYGYTF TGTGCCAGCAGTCCGAGGGACAGGGGGGGCTATGGCTACACCTTC
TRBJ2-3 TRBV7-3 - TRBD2 CASSGTGLAGGSTDTQYF TGTGCCAGCAGCGGCACGGGACTAGCGGGAGGGAGCACAGATACGCAGTATTTT
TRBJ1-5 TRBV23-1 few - CASSPNGHGSNQPQHF TGCGCCAGCAGTCCAAACGGACACGGTAGCAATCAGCCCCAGCATTTT
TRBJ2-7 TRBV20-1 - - CSASSDSSYEQYF TGCAGTGCTAGTAGCGACAGCTCCTACGAGCAGTACTTC
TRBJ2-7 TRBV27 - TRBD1 CASRRGQGESSYEQYF TGTGCCAGCAGGAGGGGACAGGGGGAGAGCTCCTACGAGCAGTACTTC
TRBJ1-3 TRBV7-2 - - CASSTEGTFGNTIYF TGTGCCAGCAGCACCGAGGGCACATTCGGAAACACCATATATTTT
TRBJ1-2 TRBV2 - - CASSPDSNYGYTF TGTGCCAGCAGTCCGGACAGCAACTATGGCTACACCTTC